This T cell receptor beta chain derives from a study of tumor-infiltrating lymphocytes in oesophageal squamous cell carcinoma (dated by TCRdb to the mid-2010s). Libraries came from PCR. TCRdb names Illumina HiSeq 2000 as the instrument used. In TCRdb, the public reads were trimmed at Q25 with fastp and aligned with MiXCR, with productive beta chains retained. Rows merge per CDR3 protein into single entries with the most common DNA and genes. In all, the sample holds roughly 9,800 distinct CDR3 sequences, and 55% to 65% of those were seen once. Roughly a quarter of the sample comes from the top ten. At the junction V is shortened by 2 bases and J by 3 bases, with 10 bases in between. The CDR3 sequence holds 14 residues, the cysteine and phenylalanine included. Solely the CDR3 DNA is kept, with 42 bases framed from the first base. The germline V gene (reference sequence) supplies CDR1 SEHNR and CDR2 FQNEAQ.

Note on this clonotype: Its antigen remains unidentified. No quality values exist for individual bases; no much larger clone is one base distant.

The rearrangement combines TRBV7-9 with TRBJ1-2; perhaps TRBD1 is the D gene, with 6 bases matching. The receptor was derived from a female donor with esophageal squamous cell carcinoma. Sequenced: esophageal tumor tissue. The sequenced DNA is TGTGCCAGCAGCTTAAGAGGGGGGGACTATGGCTACACCTTC. Protein translation: CASSLRGGDYGYTF.